One TCR beta chain is described in this entry. This sample is drawn from a study of blood T cell repertoires in COVID-19. For the study at large: Italy, Spain and the United States were the sources of the convalescent and acute COVID-19 samples. T cells, B-cell-depleted T cells, or PBMCs provided the cDNA or gDNA that served as material.

In the original processing: Amplification from reference gene primers served as the basis for estimated nucleated cell counts. TCRdb keeps only in-frame clones here, not all; method: immunoSEQ multiplex PCR. Clonal size and the V and J genes are those of that table, whereas D and trimming came from the DNA. The sample includes about 140,000 clones, about 88% of them seen just once. Germline values: CDR1 LNHDA, CDR2 SQIVND (reference sequence). V lost 7 bases and J lost 0, with 17 bases in between. CDR3 length: 16 residues. The sequenced sample consisted of peripheral blood. The TCR comes from a human donor in a cohort sampled during active COVID-19. The rearrangement joins TRBV19 to TRBJ2-3; a possible D gene is TRBD2 (5 bases). The CDR3 loop reads CASKRVVGASTDTQYF. Here the CDR3 DNA reads TGTGCCAGTAAGAGGGTTGTCGGTGCTAGCACAGATACGCAGTATTTT.